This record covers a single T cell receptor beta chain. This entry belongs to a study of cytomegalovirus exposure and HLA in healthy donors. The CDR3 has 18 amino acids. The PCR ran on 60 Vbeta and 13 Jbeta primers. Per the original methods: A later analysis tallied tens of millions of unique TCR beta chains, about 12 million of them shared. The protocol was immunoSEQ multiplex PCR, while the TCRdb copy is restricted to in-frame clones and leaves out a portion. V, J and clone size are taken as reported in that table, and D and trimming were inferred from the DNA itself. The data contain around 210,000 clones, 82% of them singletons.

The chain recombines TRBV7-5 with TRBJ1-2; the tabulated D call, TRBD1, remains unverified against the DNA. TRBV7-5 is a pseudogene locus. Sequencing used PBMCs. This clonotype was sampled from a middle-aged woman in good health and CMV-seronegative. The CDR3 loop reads CVRSPRDRGGRFYYGYTF. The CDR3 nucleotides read TGTGTCAGAAGCCCCCGGGACAGGGGAGGCCGCTTTTACTATGGCTACACCTTC.